The present T cell receptor beta chain was sequenced within a study of blood T cell repertoires in COVID-19. Study details: Specimens from acute and convalescent COVID-19 originated in the United States, Italy and Spain. T cells, B-cell-depleted T cells, or PBMCs supplied cDNA or gDNA.

This clone was observed a single time. Original processing notes: Estimates of nucleated cell counts were drawn from the amplification of reference gene primers. The assay was immunoSEQ multiplex PCR, and TCRdb's table has in-frame clones only and misses some. V, J and clone size are those of that table, while D and trimming were read from the DNA. Found here are approximately 100,000 clones, about 85% of them singletons; the top ten hold 2.5% to 3.5%. The specimen was peripheral blood. This TCR derives from a man aged 50-60 years in a cohort sampled during active COVID-19.

In DNA form, the CDR3 reads TGTGCCAGTAGTATTGTTCCGCGCACTGAAGCTTTCTTT. This gives the protein CASSIVPRTEAFF. The J gene is TRBJ1-1, the V gene TRBV19; D call uncertain. The CDR3 is 13 residues long. CDR1 is LNHDA, CDR2 SQIVND, per germline (reference sequence). The V and J ends lost 3 bases and 4 bases respectively, with 9 bases between them.